These 17 T cell receptor beta chains share one sample of origin, sequenced in a study of T cell repertoires in cytomegalovirus infection. Antigens for these TCRs are unknown. A single record per CDR3 protein comes from TCRdb applying MiXCR to the reads. The profile shows 680,000 or so distinct CDR3 sequences, around 35% of them singletons. This specimen consisted of cultured PBMCs, obtained from culture after CMV antigen stimulation. The receptors shown here come from a human donor in good health (CMV status not recorded). Some clones in this sample may be carry-over from other donors' samples.

The chain has TRBV5-1 and TRBJ2-3; TRBD2 matches at 7 bases. This CDR3 is built from 14 residues. Per germline, CDR1 SGHRS and CDR2 YFSETQ. The J segment lost 4 bases and the V segment lost 3 bases, leaving 5 bases of the junction unmatched. Here the CDR3 DNA reads TGCGCCAGCAGCTCAGGACTAGTCGCAGATACGCAGTATTTT. This codes for CASSSGLVADTQYF.

The chain has TRBV10-3 and TRBJ2-7, with 8 bases aligning to TRBD1. With 10 bases clipped from V and 0 bases from J, the junction kept 5 bases outside the gene matches. The CDR3 is made up of 13 amino acids. Germline assignment: CDR1 ENHRY and CDR2 SYGVKD. The CDR3 DNA reads TGTGCCAGCGGACAGGGTAACTCCTACGAGCAGTACTTC. Translation gives CASGQGNSYEQYF.

The chain uses TRBV19 and TRBJ1-6; the D gene is possibly TRBD1 (5 bases). The germline V gene has CDR1 LNHDA and CDR2 SQIVND (reference sequence). CDR3 size: 14 residues. Trimming cost V 4 bases and J 12 bases, with 16 bases left between them. CDR3 region: CASSNRDVLIPLHF. The CDR3 nucleotides are TGTGCCAGTAGTAACCGGGACGTCTTAATACCCCTCCACTTT.

This clonotype was counted between two and nine times. The chain joins TRBV28 to TRBJ2-1, with 7 bases lining up with TRBD2. V shed 6 bases, J shed 2 bases, and the junction held 7 bases outside the gene matches. Germline-derived CDR1 and CDR2 are MDHEN and SYDVKM. The CDR3 length is 15 residues. The chain's CDR3 is CASSLSGVAYNEQFF. For the CDR3, the DNA is TGTGCCAGCAGCCTCAGCGGGGTCGCCTACAATGAGCAGTTCTTC.

The chain carries TRBV11-2 and TRBJ1-4; the D is unclear. The CDR3 loop spans 14 amino acids. V was shortened by 1 base and J by 10 bases, with 13 bases between the two germline ends. The germline gives CDR1 SGHAT, CDR2 FQNNGV. The CDR3 is CASSLVNAVGKLFF. In DNA, the CDR3 is TGTGCCAGCAGCTTAGTAAACGCCGTAGGAAAACTGTTTTTT.

There are a few counts of this clonotype. The chain joins TRBV24-1 to TRBJ1-1, with 7 positions matching TRBD1. The germline V gene has CDR1 KGHDR and CDR2 SFDVKD. The CDR3 runs 12 residues. The V segment lost 5 bases and the J segment 4 bases; nucleotides outside the gene matches: 0. CDR3 DNA sequence: TGTGCCACCAGTGGGACAGGCACTGAAGCTTTCTTT. It is translated as CATSGTGTEAFF.

In its sample, this clonotype was seen a few times. The gene calls are TRBV7-2 and TRBJ1-2; no clear D. Looked up from germline, CDR1 is SGHTA and CDR2 is FQGNSA. The V gene lost 5 bases and the J gene lost 2 bases, with 15 bases spanning the gap. This CDR3 contains 15 residues. For the CDR3, the DNA is TGTGCCAGCAGCGTCCGTTCGATAGGGAACTATGGCTACACCTTC. Its protein product is CASSVRSIGNYGYTF. Looking up the rest from reference TRBV7-2 and TRBJ1-2 gives the full variable domain: GAGVSQSPSNKVTEKGKDVELRCDPISGHTALYWYRQSLGQGLEFLIYFQGNSAPDKSGLPSDRFSAERTGGSVSTLTIQRTQQEDSAVYLCASSVRSIGNYGYTFGSGTRLTVV.

Many counts were recorded for this clonotype. V is TRBV7-2 and J is TRBJ1-3; 8 bases align to TRBD1. CDR1 and CDR2 from the germline V gene are SGHTA and FQGNSA. CDR3 length: 15 amino acids. V was pared by 5 bases and J by 2 bases, with 5 bases of the junction left unmatched. CDR3 coding DNA: TGTGCCAGCAGCAAGAAGACAGGGGCTGGAAACACCATATATTTT. Residues: CASSKKTGAGNTIYF.

This clonotype was seen a handful of times. The chain links TRBV19 to TRBJ1-2, with D tentatively TRBD1 (6 bases). This CDR3 is built from 14 residues. Germline V gene sequence: CDR1 LNHDA, CDR2 SQIVND (reference sequence). Trimming left V 5 bases short and J 6 bases short, with 16 bases between. For the CDR3, the DNA is TGTGCCAGTAGTCCCTACGGGGGGCAGGATGGCTACACCTTC. Translation gives CASSPYGGQDGYTF.

The V and J genes are TRBV6-1 and TRBJ2-7; TRBD2 matches 7 bases. CDR1 and CDR2 from the germline V gene are MNHNS and SASEGT. This CDR3 contains 14 residues. The trim removed 6 bases at V and 3 bases at J, leaving 8 bases unmatched. CDR3 sequence reads: CASRETSSHYEQYF. DNA of the CDR3: TGTGCCAGCAGGGAGACTAGCAGCCACTACGAGCAGTACTTC.

The chain joins TRBV5-4 to TRBJ1-3; unclear D gene. Germline assignment: CDR1 SGHNT and CDR2 YYREEE (reference sequence). V was trimmed by 3 bases and J by 0 bases, leaving 10 bases between them. The CDR3 loop spans 15 amino acids. The CDR3 spells CASSSQVDSGNTIYF. Here the CDR3 DNA reads TGTGCCAGCAGCTCGCAAGTGGACTCTGGAAACACCATATATTTT.

V usage is TRBV7-8 and J usage is TRBJ2-5, with D perhaps matching TRBD1 (6 bases). The CDR3 length is 15 residues. Trimming pared 5 bases from V and 0 bases from J, leaving 13 bases between. Germline CDR1 SGHVS, CDR2 FQNEAQ. CDR3 sequence reads: CASSQTDSDQETQYF. The CDR3 DNA sequence: TGTGCCAGCAGCCAAACGGACAGCGACCAAGAGACCCAGTACTTC.

This clonotype was seen many times. The chain combines TRBV7-2 with TRBJ2-7; D might be TRBD1 or TRBD2, each matching 5 bases. Trimming pared 1 base from V and 0 bases from J, leaving 13 bases between. Germline-derived CDR1 and CDR2 are SGHTA and FQGNSA. There are 16 residues in the CDR3. This chain's CDR3 is CASSLVGTQISYEQYF. The CDR3 nucleotides read TGTGCCAGCAGCTTAGTCGGGACCCAGATCTCCTACGAGCAGTACTTC.

This clonotype came up a few times. The chain combines TRBV27 with TRBJ1-4, with no clear D. Trimming took off 6 bases at V and 4 bases at J, with 12 bases between the two ends. The CDR3 contains 14 residues. Germline CDR1 reads MNHEY; CDR2 reads SMNVEV (reference sequence). The CDR3 coding sequence is TGTGCCAGCAGCAAGAACTTACTTAATGAAAAACTGTTTTTT. As protein: CASSKNLLNEKLFF.

The chain carries TRBV2 and TRBJ2-7; D remains ambiguous. Trimming took 7 bases from V and 3 from J, leaving 10 bases between them. Per germline, CDR1 SNHLY and CDR2 FYNNEI. CDR3 length equals 12 residues. The CDR3 sequence: CASKFIGYEQYF. The CDR3 DNA follows: TGTGCCAGCAAATTTATCGGCTACGAGCAGTACTTC.

CDR3 DNA sequence: TGTGCCAGCAGCACCCTAAGAGGGAGGGCCGGGTACAATGAGCAGTTCTTC. Translation: CASSTLRGRAGYNEQFF. The chain carries TRBV12-3 or TRBV12-4 and TRBJ2-1; 7 bases are shared with TRBD2. J gave up 4 bases and V 6 bases, and 15 bases lay outside the gene matches. This CDR3 comprises 17 residues.

This clonotype came up a few times. CDR3 bases: TGTGCCAGCAGTTTACCGTATAGCACAGATACGCAGTATTTT. Its translation is CASSLPYSTDTQYF. The gene calls are TRBV27 and TRBJ2-3; D is undetermined. Looked up from germline, CDR1 is MNHEY and CDR2 is SMNVEV (reference sequence). Trimming removed 2 bases from V and 0 bases from J, with 6 bases in between. The CDR3 is 14 residues long.